Listed here are 12 T cell receptor beta chains from one sample, sequenced in a study of T cells after yellow fever vaccination. TCRdb reprocessed the 5' RACE reads via MiXCR and lists one record per CDR3 protein. The repertoire holds about 340,000 distinct CDR3 sequences, with about an eighth as singletons. The material was CD4+ T cells sorted from PBMCs, obtained 15 days after the yellow fever booster vaccination. Every receptor here comes from a man aged 18 to 35 who received the YFV17D yellow fever vaccine.

In this sample, this clonotype turned up a few times. The CDR3 reads CSAGLGIGETQYF. The CDR3 bases are TGCAGCGCGGGACTAGGCATTGGAGAGACCCAGTACTTC. The chain joins TRBV29-1 to TRBJ2-5, with 8 bases fitting TRBD2. V lost 7 bases to trimming and J lost 4 bases; unmatched junction nucleotides: 8. Germline CDR1 is SQVTM and CDR2 is ANQGSEA. The CDR3 has 13 residues.

This clonotype was observed many times. The rearrangement links TRBV7-3 to TRBJ1-2; 10 bases are a match to TRBD1. The V gene end was trimmed by 5 bases and the J gene end by 8 bases; junction bases not matched to a gene: 5. Per germline, CDR1 SGHTA and CDR2 FQGTGA. This CDR3 comprises 13 residues. In DNA, the CDR3 is TGTGCCAGCAGCCTAGGACAGGGGGAGGGCTACACCTTC. Its protein is CASSLGQGEGYTF.

The V call is TRBV10-3, the J call TRBJ2-6, with TRBD1 matching 7 bases. CDR1 is ENHRY and CDR2 is SYGVKD in the germline V gene. CDR3 length equals 15 residues. J was trimmed by 4 bases and V by 10 bases; bases with no gene match: 10. In DNA form, the CDR3 reads TGTGCCACCTCGGGGACAGCAACAGGGGCCAACGTCCTGACTTTC. This sequence encodes CATSGTATGANVLTF.

Only a few counts were recorded for this clonotype. The J gene is TRBJ1-1, the V gene TRBV6-1, with D hard to call. CDR1 is MNHNS, CDR2 SASEGT, per germline. The CDR3 is 15 residues long. Trimming took 2 bases from V and 1 from J, leaving 11 bases between them. In nucleotides, the CDR3 is TGTGCCAGCAGTGAAACCTACCCCAGGAACACTGAAGCTTTCTTT. Protein: CASSETYPRNTEAFF.

The chain employs TRBV6-5 and TRBJ2-1, with unresolved D. Trimming took off 2 bases at V and 0 bases at J, with 11 bases between the two ends. The CDR3 extends over 16 amino acids. Germline V gene sequence: CDR1 MNHEY, CDR2 SVGAGI. The CDR3 is CASSYARIHSYNEQFF. The CDR3, as DNA: TGTGCCAGCAGTTACGCACGGATACACTCCTACAATGAGCAGTTCTTC.

The J gene is TRBJ2-5, the V gene TRBV7-7; the match to TRBD1 covers 9 bases. V gave up 5 bases and J gave up 5 bases; unmatched junction bases: 12. Looked up from germline, CDR1 is SSHAT and CDR2 is FNYEAQ (reference sequence). CDR3 size: 16 residues. The CDR3 here is CASSLSRGQGGETQYF. The DNA for the CDR3 is TGTGCCAGCAGCCTATCCCGGGGACAGGGAGGGGAGACCCAGTACTTC.

This sequence joins TRBV28 and TRBJ1-2; 7 positions agree with TRBD1. The ends lost 7 bases at V and 3 bases at J; junction bases unmatched: 2. The CDR3 totals 12 residues. Germline CDR1 reads MDHEN; CDR2 reads SYDVKM. CDR3 region: CASTGTDYGYTF. In DNA form, the CDR3 reads TGTGCCAGCACCGGGACAGACTATGGCTACACCTTC.

The gene calls are TRBV7-9 and TRBJ2-3; 7 bases map to TRBD2. The CDR3 loop spans 17 amino acids. The germline V gene encodes CDR1 SEHNR and CDR2 FQNEAQ (reference sequence). V lost 8 bases, J lost 0 bases, and 14 bases stayed unmatched. The CDR3 loop is CASLSRGGLTSTDTQYF. The CDR3 DNA sequence: TGTGCCAGCCTCTCACGCGGGGGACTGACGAGCACAGATACGCAGTATTTT.

V gene TRBV9 combines with J gene TRBJ2-5; 8 bases agree with TRBD2. CDR3 length equals 13 residues. With V trimmed by 4 bases and J by 4 bases, 3 bases remained unmatched. The germline V gene encodes CDR1 SGDLS and CDR2 YYNGEE. The DNA for the CDR3 is TGTGCCAGCAGCCAGAGCGGGGGAGAGACCCAGTACTTC. Translation gives CASSQSGGETQYF.

This clonotype was seen repeatedly, ten times or more. The chain has TRBV29-1 and TRBJ2-1; TRBD1 matches at 7 bases. Germline values: CDR1 SQVTM, CDR2 ANQGSEA. This CDR3 comprises 13 residues. The CDR3 DNA is TGCACCTCCACAGGGGTCTCCTACAATGAGCAGTTCTTC. This encodes CTSTGVSYNEQFF.

In this sample, this clonotype turned up a few times. This chain joins TRBV18 and TRBJ1-5; 9 positions match TRBD1. This CDR3 is 17 amino acids long. V was pared by 5 bases and J by 0 bases, with 8 bases of the junction left unmatched. Germline CDR1 and CDR2: KGHSH and LQKENI. CDR3 nucleotides: TGTGCCAGCTCAGGGACAGGGACTGGATATAGCAATCAGCCCCAGCATTTT. Protein sequence: CASSGTGTGYSNQPQHF. Combining the CDR3 with reference TRBV18 and TRBJ1-5 gives the whole variable domain NAGVMQNPRHLVRRRGQEARLRCSPMKGHSHVYWYRQLPEEGLKFMVYLQKENIIDESGMPKERFSAEFPKEGPSILRIQQVVRGDSAAYFCASSGTGTGYSNQPQHFGDGTRLSIL.

This chain links TRBV30 with TRBJ1-3; the D is unclear. Germline V lookup: CDR1 GTSNPN, CDR2 SVGIG (reference sequence). The V end lost 1 base, the J end lost 3 bases, and 16 bases lay between the germline ends. The CDR3 spans 16 residues. CDR3 loop: CAWSGSVLFGGNTIYF. The CDR3 DNA reads as TGTGCCTGGAGTGGGTCCGTCCTTTTTGGTGGAAACACCATATATTTT.